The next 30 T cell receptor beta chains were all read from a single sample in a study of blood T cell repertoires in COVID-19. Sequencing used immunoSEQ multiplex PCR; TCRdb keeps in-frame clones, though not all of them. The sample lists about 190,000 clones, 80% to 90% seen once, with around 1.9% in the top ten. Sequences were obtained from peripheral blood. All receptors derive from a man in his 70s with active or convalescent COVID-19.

Written as DNA, the CDR3 is TGTGCCAGCAGTTATCGGACAGTCAGTTTGAACACTGAAGCTTTCTTT. It yields the protein CASSYRTVSLNTEAFF. J is TRBJ1-1 and V is TRBV6-5; TRBD1 is a possible D gene (6 bases). With 3 bases removed from V and 0 bases from J, the gap between germline ends came to 14 bases. This CDR3 has 16 residues. Germline CDR1 is MNHEY and CDR2 is SVGAGI.

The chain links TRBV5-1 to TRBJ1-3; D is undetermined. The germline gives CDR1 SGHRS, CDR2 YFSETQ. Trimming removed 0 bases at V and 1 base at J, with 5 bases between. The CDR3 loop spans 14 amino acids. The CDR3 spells CASSLGPSGNTIYF. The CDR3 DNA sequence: TGCGCCAGCAGCTTGGGGCCGTCTGGAAACACCATATATTTT.

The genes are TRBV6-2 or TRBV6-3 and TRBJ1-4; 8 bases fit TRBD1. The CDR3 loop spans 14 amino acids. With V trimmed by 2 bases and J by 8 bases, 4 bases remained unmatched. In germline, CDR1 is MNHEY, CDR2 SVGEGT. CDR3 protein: CASSYADRVEKLFF. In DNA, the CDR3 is TGTGCCAGCAGTTACGCGGACAGGGTCGAAAAACTGTTTTTT.

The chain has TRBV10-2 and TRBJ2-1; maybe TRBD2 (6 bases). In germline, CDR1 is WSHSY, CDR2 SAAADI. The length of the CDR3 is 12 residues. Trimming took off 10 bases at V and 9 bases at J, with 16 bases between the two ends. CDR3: CATGREVSEQFF. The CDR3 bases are TGCGCCACCGGCAGGGAGGTCAGTGAGCAGTTCTTC.

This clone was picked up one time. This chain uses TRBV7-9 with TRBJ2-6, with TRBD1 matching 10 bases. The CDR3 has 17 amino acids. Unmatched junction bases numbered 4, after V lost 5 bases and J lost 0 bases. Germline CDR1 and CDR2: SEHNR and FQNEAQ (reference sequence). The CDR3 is CASSNRDRGSGANVLTF. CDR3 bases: TGTGCCAGCAGCAACCGGGACAGGGGCTCTGGGGCCAACGTCCTGACTTTC. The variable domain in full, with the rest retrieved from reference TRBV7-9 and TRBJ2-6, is DTGVSQNPRHKITKRGQNVTFRCDPISEHNRLYWYRQTLGQGPEFLTYFQNEAQLEKSRLLSDRFSAERPKGSFSTLEIQRTEQGDSAMYLCASSNRDRGSGANVLTFGAGSRLTVL.

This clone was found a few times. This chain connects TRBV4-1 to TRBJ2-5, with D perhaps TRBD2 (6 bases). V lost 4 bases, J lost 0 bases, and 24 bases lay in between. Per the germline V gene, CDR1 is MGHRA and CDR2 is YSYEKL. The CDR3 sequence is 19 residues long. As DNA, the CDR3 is TGCGCCAGCAGCCTACCCCTGATGGGGGGACCGCCGTACCAAGAGACCCAGTACTTC. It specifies CASSLPLMGGPPYQETQYF.

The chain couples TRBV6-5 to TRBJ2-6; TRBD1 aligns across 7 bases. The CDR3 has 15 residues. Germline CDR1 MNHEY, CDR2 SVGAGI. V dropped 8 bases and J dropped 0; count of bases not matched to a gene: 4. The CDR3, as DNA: TGTGCCAGCGGGTCAGGGGGCTCTGGGGCCAACGTCCTGACTTTC. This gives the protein CASGSGGSGANVLTF.

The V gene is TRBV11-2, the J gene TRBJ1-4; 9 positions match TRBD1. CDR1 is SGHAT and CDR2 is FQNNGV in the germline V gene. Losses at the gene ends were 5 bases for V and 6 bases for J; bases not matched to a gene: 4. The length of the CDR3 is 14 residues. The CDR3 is CASSRTGGDEKLFF. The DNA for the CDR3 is TGTGCCAGCAGCCGTACAGGGGGCGATGAAAAACTGTTTTTT. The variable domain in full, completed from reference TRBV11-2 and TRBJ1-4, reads EAGVAQSPRYKIIEKRQSVAFWCNPISGHATLYWYQQILGQGPKLLIQFQNNGVVDDSQLPKDRFSAERLKGVDSTLKIQPAKLEDSAVYLCASSRTGGDEKLFFGSGTQLSVL.

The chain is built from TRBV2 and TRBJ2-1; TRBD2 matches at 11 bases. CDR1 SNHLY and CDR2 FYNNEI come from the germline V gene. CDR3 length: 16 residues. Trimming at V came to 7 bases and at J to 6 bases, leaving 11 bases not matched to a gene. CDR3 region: CASTNELAGVFNEQFF. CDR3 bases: TGTGCCAGCACCAACGAACTAGCGGGAGTTTTCAATGAGCAGTTCTTC.

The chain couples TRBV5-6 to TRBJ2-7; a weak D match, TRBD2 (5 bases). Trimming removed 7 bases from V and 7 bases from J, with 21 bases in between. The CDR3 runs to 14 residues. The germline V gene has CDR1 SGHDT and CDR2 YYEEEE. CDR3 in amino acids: CASQPGTQRGEQYF. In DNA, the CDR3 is TGTGCCAGCCAGCCGGGAACACAAAGAGGGGAGCAGTACTTC.

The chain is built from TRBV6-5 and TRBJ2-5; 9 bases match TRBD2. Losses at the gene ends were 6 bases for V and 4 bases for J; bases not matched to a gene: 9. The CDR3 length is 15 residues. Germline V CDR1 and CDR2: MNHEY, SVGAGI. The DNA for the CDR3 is TGTGCCAGCAGCGCAGCGGGGGGAAATAGAGAGACCCAGTACTTC. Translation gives CASSAAGGNRETQYF.

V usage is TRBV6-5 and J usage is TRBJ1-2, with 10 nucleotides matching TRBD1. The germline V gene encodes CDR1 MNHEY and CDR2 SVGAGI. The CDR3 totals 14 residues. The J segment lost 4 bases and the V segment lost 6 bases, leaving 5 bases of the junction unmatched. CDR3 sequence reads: CASRETGGVYGYTF. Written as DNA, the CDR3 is TGTGCCAGCAGAGAGACAGGGGGCGTCTATGGCTACACCTTC.

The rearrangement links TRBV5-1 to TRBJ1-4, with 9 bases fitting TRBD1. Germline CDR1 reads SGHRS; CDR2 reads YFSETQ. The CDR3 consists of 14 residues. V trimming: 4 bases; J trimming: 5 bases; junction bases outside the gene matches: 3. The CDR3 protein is CASSPTGGNEKLFF. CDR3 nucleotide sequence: TGCGCCAGCAGCCCTACAGGGGGCAATGAAAAACTGTTTTTT.

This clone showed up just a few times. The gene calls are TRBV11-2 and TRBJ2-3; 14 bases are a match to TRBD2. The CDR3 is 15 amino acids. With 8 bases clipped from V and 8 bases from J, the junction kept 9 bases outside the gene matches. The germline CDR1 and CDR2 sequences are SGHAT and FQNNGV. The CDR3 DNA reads TGTGCCAGCTTGAGACTAGCGGGGGGGCCGGGTACGCAGTATTTT. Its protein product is CASLRLAGGPGTQYF.

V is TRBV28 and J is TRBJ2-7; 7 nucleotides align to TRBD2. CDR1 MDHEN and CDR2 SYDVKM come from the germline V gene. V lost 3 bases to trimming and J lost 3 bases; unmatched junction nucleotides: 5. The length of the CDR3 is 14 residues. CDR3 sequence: CASSFSGQSYEQYF. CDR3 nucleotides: TGTGCCAGCAGTTTTAGCGGGCAAAGCTACGAGCAGTACTTC. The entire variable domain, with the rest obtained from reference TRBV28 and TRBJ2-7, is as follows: DVKVTQSSRYLVKRTGEKVFLECVQDMDHENMFWYRQDPGLGLRLIYFSYDVKMKEKGDIPEGYSVSREKKERFSLILESASTNQTSMYLCASSFSGQSYEQYFGPGTRLTVT.

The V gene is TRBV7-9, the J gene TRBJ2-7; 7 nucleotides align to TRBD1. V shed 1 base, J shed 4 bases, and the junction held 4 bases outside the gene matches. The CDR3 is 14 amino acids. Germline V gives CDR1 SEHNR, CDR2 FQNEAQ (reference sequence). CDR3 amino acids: CASSLEGGRYEQYF. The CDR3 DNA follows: TGTGCCAGCAGCTTAGAAGGGGGCCGTTACGAGCAGTACTTC.

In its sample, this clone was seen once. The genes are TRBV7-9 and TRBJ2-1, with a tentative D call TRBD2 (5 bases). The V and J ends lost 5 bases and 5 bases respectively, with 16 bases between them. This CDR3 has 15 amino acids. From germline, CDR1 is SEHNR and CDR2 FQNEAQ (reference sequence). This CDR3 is CASSLISGLNNEQFF. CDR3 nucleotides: TGTGCCAGCAGCCTCATCTCCGGACTTAACAATGAGCAGTTCTTC.

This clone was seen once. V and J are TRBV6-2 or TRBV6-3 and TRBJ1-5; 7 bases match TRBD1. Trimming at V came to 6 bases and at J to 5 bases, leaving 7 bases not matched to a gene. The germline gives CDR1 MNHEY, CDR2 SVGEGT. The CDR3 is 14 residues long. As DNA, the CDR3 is TGTGCCAGCAGATACGACAGGGTTGATCAGCCCCAGCATTTT. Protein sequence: CASRYDRVDQPQHF.

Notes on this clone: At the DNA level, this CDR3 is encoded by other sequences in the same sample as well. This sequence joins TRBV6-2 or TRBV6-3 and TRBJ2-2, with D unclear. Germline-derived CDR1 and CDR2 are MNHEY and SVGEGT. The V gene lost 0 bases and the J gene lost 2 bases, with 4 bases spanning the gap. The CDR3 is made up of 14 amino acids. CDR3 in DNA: TGTGCCAGCAGTTACTCCCGTAACACCGGGGAGCTGTTTTTT. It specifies CASSYSRNTGELFF.

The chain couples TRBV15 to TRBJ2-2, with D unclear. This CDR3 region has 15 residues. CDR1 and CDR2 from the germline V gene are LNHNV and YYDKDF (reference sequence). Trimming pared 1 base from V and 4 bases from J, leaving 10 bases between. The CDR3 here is CATSRGGGSTGELFF. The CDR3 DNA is TGTGCCACCAGCAGAGGCGGCGGTAGCACCGGGGAGCTGTTTTTT.

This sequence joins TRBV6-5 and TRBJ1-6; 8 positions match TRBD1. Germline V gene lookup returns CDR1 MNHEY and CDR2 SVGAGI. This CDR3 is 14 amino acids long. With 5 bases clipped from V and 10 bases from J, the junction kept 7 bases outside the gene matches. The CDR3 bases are TGTGCCAGCAGTAGGACAGGGTTCGGGTCACCCCTCCACTTT. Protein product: CASSRTGFGSPLHF.

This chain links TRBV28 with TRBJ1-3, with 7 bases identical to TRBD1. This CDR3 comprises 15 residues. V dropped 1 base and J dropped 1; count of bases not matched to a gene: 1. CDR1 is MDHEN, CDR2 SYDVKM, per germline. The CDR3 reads CASSLSRGSGNTIYF. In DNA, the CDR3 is TGTGCCAGCAGTTTATCCAGGGGGTCTGGAAACACCATATATTTT.

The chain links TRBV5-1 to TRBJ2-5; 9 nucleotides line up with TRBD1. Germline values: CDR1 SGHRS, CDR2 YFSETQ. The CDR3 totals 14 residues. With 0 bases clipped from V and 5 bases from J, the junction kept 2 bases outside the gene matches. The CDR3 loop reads CASSLGTGGETQYF. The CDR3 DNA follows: TGCGCCAGCAGCTTGGGCACAGGGGGCGAGACCCAGTACTTC.

CDR3 DNA sequence: TGTGCCAGCAGTCAAAGCGGGGGGACGGAGACCCAGTACTTC. Its translation is CASSQSGGTETQYF. This sequence joins TRBV28 and TRBJ2-5; 9 nucleotides align to TRBD2. V shed 5 bases and J 5 bases; nucleotides not matched to a gene: 6. Germline assignment: CDR1 MDHEN and CDR2 SYDVKM. The CDR3 consists of 14 residues.

The CDR3 region is CASNGWEEDTQYF. CDR3 in DNA: TGTGCCAGTAATGGGTGGGAGGAAGATACGCAGTATTTT. V gene TRBV9 combines with J gene TRBJ2-3, with a weak D call TRBD2 (6 bases). The V gene's germline CDR1 is SGDLS and CDR2 YYNGEE. The CDR3 totals 13 residues. The V end was cut by 8 bases, the J end by 5 bases, with 15 bases between.

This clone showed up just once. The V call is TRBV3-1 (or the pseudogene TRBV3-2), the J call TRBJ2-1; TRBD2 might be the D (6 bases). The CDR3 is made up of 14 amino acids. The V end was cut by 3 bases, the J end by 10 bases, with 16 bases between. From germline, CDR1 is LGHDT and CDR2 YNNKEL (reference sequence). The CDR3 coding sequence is TGTGCCAGCAGCCACGGGACTCGGGGGAGCGAGCAGTTCTTC. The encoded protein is CASSHGTRGSEQFF.

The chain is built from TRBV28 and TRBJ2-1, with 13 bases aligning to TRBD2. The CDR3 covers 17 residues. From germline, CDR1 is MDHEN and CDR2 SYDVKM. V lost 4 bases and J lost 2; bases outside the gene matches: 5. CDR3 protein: CASSSGLAGVPYNEQFF. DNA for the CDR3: TGTGCCAGCAGTTCCGGACTAGCGGGAGTTCCCTACAATGAGCAGTTCTTC.

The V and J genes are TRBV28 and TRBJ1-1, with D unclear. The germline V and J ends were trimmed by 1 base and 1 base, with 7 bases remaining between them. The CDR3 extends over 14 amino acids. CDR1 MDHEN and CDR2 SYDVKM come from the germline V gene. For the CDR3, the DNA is TGTGCCAGCAGTTTATTTCCAGGGAACACTGAAGCTTTCTTT. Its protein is CASSLFPGNTEAFF.

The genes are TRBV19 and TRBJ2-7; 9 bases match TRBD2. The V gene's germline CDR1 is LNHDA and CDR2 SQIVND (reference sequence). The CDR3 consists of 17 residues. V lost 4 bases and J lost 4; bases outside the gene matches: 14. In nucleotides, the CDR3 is TGTGCCAGTAGTAAAGCGGGGGGCGCCCCTCGCCTATACGAGCAGTACTTC. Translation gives CASSKAGGAPRLYEQYF. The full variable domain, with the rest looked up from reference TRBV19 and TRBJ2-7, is DGGITQSPKYLFRKEGQNVTLSCEQNLNHDAMYWYRQDPGQGLRLIYYSQIVNDFQKGDIAEGYSVSREKKESFPLTVTSAQKNPTAFYLCASSKAGGAPRLYEQYFGPGTRLTVT.

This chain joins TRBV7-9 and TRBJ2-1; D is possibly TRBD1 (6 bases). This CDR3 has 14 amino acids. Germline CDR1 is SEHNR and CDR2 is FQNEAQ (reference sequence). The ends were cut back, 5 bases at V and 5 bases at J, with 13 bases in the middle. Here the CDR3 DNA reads TGTGCCAGCAGCCCTACCAGGGGTCACAATGAGCAGTTCTTC. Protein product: CASSPTRGHNEQFF.